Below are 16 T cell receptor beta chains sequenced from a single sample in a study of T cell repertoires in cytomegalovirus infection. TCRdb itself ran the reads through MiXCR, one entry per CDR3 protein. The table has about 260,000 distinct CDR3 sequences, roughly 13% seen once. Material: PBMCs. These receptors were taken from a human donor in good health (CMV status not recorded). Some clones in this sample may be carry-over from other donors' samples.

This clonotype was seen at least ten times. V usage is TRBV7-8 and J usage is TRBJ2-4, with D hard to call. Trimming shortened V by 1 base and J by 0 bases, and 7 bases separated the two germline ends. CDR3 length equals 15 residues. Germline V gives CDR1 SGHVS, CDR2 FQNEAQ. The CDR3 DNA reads TGTGCCAGCAGCTTAGACTCCCTAGCCAAAAACATTCAGTACTTC. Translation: CASSLDSLAKNIQYF.

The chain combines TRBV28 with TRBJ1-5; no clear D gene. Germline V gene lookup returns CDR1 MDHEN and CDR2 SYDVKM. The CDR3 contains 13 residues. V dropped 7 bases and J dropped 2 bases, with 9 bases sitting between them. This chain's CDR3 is CASTLNGNQPQHF. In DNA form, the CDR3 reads TGTGCCAGCACCTTGAACGGCAATCAGCCCCAGCATTTT.

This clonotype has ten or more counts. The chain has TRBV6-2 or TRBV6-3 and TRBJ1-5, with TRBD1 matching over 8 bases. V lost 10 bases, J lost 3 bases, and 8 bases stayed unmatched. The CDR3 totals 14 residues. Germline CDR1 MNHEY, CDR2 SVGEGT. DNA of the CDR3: TGTGCCACCCGGACAGGGCTTTTCAATCAGCCCCAGCATTTT. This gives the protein CATRTGLFNQPQHF.

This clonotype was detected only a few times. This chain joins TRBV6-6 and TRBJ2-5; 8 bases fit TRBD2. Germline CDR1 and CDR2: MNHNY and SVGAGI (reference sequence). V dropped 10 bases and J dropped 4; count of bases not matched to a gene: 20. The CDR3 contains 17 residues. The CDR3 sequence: CAISSGGRLTRRETQYF. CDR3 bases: TGTGCCATCTCATCCGGCGGGAGGCTGACCCGGCGAGAGACCCAGTACTTC.

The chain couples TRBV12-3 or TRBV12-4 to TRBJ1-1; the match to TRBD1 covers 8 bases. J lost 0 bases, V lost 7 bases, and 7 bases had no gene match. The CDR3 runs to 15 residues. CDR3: CASTQGAGMNTEAFF. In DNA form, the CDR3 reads TGTGCCAGCACGCAGGGGGCGGGGATGAACACTGAAGCTTTCTTT.

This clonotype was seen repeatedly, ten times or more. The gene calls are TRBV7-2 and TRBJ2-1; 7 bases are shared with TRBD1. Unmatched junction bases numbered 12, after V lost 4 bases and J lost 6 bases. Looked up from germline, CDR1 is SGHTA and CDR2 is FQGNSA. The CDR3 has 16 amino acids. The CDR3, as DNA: TGTGCCAGCAGCTCCACTCGACAGGGCCACCTCAATGAGCAGTTCTTC. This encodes CASSSTRQGHLNEQFF.

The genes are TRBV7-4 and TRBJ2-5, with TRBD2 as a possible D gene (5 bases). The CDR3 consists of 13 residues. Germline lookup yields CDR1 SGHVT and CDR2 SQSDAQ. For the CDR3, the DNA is TGTGCAGAGGAGGCCCCCCGGCAAGAGACCCAGTACTTC. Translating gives CAEEAPRQETQYF.

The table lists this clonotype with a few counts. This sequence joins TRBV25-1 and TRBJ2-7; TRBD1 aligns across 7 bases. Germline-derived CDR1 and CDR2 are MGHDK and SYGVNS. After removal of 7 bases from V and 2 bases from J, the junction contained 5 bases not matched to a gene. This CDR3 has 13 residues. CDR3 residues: CASKGTVTYEQYF. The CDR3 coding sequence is TGTGCCAGCAAAGGGACAGTAACCTACGAGCAGTACTTC.

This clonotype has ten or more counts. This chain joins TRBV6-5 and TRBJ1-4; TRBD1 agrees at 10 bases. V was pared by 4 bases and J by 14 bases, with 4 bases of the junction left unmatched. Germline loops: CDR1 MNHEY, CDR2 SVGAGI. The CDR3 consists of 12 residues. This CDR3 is CASSSTGGKLFF. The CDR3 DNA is TGTGCCAGCAGTTCGACAGGGGGCAAGCTGTTTTTT.

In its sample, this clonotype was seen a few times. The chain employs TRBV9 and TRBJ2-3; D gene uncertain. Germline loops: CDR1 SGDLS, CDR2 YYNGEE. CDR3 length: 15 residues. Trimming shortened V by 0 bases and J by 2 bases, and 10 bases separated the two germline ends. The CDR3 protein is CASSVARADTDTQYF. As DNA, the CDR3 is TGTGCCAGCAGCGTAGCTAGGGCAGACACAGATACGCAGTATTTT.

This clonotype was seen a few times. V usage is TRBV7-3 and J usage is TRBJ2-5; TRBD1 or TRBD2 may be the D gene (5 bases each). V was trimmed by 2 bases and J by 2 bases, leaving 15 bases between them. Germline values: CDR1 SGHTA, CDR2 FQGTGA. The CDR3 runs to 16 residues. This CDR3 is CASSLGGWAGQETQYF. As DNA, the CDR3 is TGTGCCAGCAGCTTAGGGGGTTGGGCAGGTCAAGAGACCCAGTACTTC. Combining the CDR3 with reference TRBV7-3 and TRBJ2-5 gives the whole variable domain GAGVSQTPSNKVTEKGKYVELRCDPISGHTALYWYRQSLGQGPEFLIYFQGTGAADDSGLPNDRFFAVRPEGSVSTLKIQRTERGDSAVYLCASSLGGWAGQETQYFGPGTRLLVL.

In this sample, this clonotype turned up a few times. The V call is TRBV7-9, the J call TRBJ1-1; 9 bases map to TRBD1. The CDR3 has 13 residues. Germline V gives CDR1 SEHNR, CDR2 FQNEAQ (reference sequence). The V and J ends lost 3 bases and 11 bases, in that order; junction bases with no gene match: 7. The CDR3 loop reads CASSFGTGMGAFF. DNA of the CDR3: TGTGCCAGCAGCTTTGGGACAGGGATGGGGGCTTTCTTT.

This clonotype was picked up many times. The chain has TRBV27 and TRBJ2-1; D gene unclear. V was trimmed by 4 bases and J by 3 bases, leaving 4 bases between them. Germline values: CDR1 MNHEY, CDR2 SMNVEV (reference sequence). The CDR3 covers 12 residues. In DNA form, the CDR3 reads TGTGCCAGCAGTTCTTTCTACAATGAGCAGTTCTTC. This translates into CASSSFYNEQFF.

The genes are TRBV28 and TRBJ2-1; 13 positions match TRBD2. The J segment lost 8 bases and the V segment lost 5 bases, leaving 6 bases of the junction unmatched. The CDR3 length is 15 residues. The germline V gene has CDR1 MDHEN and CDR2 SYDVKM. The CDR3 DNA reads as TGTGCCAGCAGTAAGGGACTAGCGGGGAGGGATGAGCAGTTCTTC. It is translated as CASSKGLAGRDEQFF. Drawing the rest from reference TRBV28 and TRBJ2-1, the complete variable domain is DVKVTQSSRYLVKRTGEKVFLECVQDMDHENMFWYRQDPGLGLRLIYFSYDVKMKEKGDIPEGYSVSREKKERFSLILESASTNQTSMYLCASSKGLAGRDEQFFGPGTRLTVL.

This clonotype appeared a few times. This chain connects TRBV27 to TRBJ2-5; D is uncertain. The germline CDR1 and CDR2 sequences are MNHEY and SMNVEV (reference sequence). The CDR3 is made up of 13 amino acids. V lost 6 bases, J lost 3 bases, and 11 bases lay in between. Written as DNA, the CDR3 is TGTGCCAGCAGCCCTGCAGTGGAAGAGACCCAGTACTTC. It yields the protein CASSPAVEETQYF.

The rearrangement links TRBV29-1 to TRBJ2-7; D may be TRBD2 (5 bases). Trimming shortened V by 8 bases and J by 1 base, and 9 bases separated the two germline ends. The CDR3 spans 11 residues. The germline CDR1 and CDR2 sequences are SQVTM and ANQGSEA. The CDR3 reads CSIRGSYEQYF. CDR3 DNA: TGCAGCATTCGGGGTTCCTACGAGCAGTACTTC.